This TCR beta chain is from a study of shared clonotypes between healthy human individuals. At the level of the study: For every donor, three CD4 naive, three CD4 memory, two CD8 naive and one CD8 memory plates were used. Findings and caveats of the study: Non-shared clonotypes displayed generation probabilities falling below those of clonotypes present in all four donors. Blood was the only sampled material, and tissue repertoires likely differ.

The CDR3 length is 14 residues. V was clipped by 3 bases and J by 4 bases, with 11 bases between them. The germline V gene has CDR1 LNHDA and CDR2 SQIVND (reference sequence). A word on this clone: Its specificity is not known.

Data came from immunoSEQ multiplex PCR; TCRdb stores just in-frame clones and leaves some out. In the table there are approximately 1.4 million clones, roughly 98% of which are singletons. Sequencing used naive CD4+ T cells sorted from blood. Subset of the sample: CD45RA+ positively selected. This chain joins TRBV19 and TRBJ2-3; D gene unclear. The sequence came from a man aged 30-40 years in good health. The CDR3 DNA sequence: TGTGCCAGTAGTATTTCGCTAGGTGCAGATACGCAGTATTTT. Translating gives CASSISLGADTQYF.